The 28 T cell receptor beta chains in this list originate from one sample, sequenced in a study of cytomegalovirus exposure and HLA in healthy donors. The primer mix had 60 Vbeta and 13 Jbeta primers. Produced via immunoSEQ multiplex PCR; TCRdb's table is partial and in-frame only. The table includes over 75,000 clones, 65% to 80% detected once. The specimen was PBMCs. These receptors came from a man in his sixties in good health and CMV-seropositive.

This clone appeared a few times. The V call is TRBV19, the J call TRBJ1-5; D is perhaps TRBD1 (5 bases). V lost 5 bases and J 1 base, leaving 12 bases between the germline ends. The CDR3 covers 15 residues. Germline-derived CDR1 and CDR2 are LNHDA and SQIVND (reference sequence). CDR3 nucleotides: TGTGCCAGTAGTTACGGGGGAGGGAGCAATCAGCCCCAGCATTTT. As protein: CASSYGGGSNQPQHF.

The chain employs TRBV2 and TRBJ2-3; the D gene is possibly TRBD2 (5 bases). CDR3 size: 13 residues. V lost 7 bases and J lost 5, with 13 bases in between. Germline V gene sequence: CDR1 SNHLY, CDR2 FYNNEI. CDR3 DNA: TGTGCCAGCATTCGGGATGAGGGAGATACGCAGTATTTT. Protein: CASIRDEGDTQYF. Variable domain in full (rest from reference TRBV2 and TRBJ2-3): EPEVTQTPSHQVTQMGQEVILRCVPISNHLYFYWYRQILGQKVEFLVSFYNNEISEKSEIFDDQFSVERPDGSNFTLKIRSTKLEDSAMYFCASIRDEGDTQYFGPGTRLTVL.

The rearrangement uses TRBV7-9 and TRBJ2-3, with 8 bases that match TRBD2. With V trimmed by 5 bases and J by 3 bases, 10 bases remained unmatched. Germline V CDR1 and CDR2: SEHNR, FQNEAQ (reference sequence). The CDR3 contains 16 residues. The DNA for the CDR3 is TGTGCCAGCAGCCGTCTACGGGGCGGGGGGACAGATACGCAGTATTTT. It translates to CASSRLRGGGTDTQYF.

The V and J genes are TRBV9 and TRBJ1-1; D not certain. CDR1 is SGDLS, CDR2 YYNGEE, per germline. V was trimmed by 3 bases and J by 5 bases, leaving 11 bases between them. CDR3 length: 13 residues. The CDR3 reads CASSATAGTEAFF. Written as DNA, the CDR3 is TGTGCCAGCAGCGCGACCGCGGGTACTGAAGCTTTCTTT.

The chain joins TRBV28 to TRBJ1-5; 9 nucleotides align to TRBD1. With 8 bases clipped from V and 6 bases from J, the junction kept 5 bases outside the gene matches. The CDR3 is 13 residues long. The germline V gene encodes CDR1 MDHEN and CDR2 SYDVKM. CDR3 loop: CASGRDRVQPQHF. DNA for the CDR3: TGTGCCAGCGGCCGGGACAGGGTTCAGCCCCAGCATTTT.

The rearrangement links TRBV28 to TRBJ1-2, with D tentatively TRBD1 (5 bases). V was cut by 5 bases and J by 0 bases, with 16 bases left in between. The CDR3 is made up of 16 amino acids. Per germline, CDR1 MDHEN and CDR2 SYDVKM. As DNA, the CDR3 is TGTGCCAGCAGTGATATGGGCAGGGTGGCTAACTATGGCTACACCTTC. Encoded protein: CASSDMGRVANYGYTF.

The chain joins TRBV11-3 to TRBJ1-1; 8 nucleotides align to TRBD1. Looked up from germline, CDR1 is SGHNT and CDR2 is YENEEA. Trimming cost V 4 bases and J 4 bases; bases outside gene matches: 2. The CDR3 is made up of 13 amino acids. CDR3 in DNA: TGTGCCAGCAGCTCAGACAGGGGCACTGAAGCTTTCTTT. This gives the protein CASSSDRGTEAFF.

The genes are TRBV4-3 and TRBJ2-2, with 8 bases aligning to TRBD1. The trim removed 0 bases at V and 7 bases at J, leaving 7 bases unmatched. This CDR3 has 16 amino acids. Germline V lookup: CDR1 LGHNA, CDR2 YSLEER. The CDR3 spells CASSQEGQGWDGELFF. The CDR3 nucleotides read TGCGCCAGCAGCCAAGAAGGACAGGGCTGGGACGGGGAGCTGTTTTTT.

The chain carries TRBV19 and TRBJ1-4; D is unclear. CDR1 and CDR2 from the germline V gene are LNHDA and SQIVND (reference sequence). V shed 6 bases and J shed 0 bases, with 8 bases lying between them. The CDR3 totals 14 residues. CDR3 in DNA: TGTGCCAGTAGCCGGACTCCAACTAATGAAAAACTGTTTTTT. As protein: CASSRTPTNEKLFF.

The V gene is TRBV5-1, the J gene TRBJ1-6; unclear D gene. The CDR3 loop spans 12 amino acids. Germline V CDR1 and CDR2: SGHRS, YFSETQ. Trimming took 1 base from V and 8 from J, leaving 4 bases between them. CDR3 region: CASSLSDSPLHF. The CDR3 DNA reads TGCGCCAGCAGCTTGTCGGATTCACCCCTCCACTTT.

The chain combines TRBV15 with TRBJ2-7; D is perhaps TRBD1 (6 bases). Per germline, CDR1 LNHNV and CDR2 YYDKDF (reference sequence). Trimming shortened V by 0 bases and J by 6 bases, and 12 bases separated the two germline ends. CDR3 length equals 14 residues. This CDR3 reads CATSRDRGMVEQYF. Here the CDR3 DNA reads TGTGCCACCAGCAGAGATAGGGGGATGGTCGAGCAGTACTTC.

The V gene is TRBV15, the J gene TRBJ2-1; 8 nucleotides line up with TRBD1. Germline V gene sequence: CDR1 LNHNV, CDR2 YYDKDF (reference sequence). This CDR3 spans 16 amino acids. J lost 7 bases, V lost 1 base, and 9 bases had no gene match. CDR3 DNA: TGTGCCACCAGCAGAGTTGGCGGGACAGGCCTTAATGAGCAGTTCTTC. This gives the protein CATSRVGGTGLNEQFF.

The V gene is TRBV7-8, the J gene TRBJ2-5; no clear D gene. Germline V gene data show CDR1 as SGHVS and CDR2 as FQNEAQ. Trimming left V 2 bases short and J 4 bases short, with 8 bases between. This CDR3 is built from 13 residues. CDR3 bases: TGTGCCAGCAGCTTATCTAGGCTAGAGACCCAGTACTTC. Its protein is CASSLSRLETQYF.

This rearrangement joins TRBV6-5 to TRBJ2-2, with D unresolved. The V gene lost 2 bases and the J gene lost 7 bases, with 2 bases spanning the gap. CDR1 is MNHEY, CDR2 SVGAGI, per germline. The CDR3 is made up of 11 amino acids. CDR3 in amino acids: CASSYLGELFF. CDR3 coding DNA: TGTGCCAGCAGTTACCTCGGGGAGCTGTTTTTT.

CDR3 DNA sequence: TGTGCCAGCAGTTTTCGACAGTACTACGAGCAGTACTTC. It encodes CASSFRQYYEQYF. The chain has TRBV28 and TRBJ2-7; TRBD1 might be the D (5 bases). The length of the CDR3 is 13 residues. Germline CDR1 is MDHEN and CDR2 is SYDVKM. The ends were cut back, 3 bases at V and 3 bases at J, with 9 bases in the middle.

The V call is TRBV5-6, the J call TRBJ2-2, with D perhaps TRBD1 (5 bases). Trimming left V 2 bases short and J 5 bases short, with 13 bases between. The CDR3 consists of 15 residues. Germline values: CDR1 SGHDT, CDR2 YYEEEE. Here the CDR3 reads CASSFSETVTGELFF. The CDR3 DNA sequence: TGTGCCAGCAGCTTTTCTGAGACAGTTACCGGGGAGCTGTTTTTT.

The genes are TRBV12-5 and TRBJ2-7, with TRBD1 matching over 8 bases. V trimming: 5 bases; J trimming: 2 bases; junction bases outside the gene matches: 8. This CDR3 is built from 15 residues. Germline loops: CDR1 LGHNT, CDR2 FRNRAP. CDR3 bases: TGTGCTAGTGGTCGACCCCGGACAGGGACCTACGAGCAGTACTTC. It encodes CASGRPRTGTYEQYF.

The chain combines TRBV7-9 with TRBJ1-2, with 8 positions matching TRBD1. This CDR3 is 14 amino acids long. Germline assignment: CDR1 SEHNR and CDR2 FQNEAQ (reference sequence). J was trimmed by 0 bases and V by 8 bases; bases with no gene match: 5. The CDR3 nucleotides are TGTGCCAGCGGACAGGGTTTTGCTAACTATGGCTACACCTTC. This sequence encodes CASGQGFANYGYTF.

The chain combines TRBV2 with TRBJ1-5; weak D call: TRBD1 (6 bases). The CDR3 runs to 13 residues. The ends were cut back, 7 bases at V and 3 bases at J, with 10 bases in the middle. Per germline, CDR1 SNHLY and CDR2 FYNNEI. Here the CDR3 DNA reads TGTGCCAGCAAGCGGGACAACAATCAGCCCCAGCATTTT. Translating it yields CASKRDNNQPQHF. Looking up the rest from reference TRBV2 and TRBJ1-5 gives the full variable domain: EPEVTQTPSHQVTQMGQEVILRCVPISNHLYFYWYRQILGQKVEFLVSFYNNEISEKSEIFDDQFSVERPDGSNFTLKIRSTKLEDSAMYFCASKRDNNQPQHFGDGTRLSIL.

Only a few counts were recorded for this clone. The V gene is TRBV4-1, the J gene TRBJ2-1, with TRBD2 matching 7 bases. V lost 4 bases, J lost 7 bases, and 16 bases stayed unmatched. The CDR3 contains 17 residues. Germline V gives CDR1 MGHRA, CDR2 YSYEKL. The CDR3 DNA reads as TGCGCCAGCAGCCGTGGGGGATTAGCGGGCCTTGGGAATGAGCAGTTCTTC. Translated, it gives CASSRGGLAGLGNEQFF.

The CDR3: CASSLVGQGGGLRGYTF. Written as DNA, the CDR3 is TGCGCCAGCAGCTTGGTGGGACAGGGGGGAGGTTTGAGGGGCTACACCTTC. The chain links TRBV5-1 to TRBJ1-2; 11 bases match TRBD1. Germline V CDR1 and CDR2: SGHRS, YFSETQ. The CDR3 has 17 amino acids. Unmatched junction bases numbered 12, after V lost 0 bases and J lost 8 bases. Full variable domain (rest looked up from reference TRBV5-1 and TRBJ1-2): KAGVTQTPRYLIKTRGQQVTLSCSPISGHRSVSWYQQTPGQGLQFLFEYFSETQRNKGNFPGRFSGRQFSNSRSEMNVSTLELGDSALYLCASSLVGQGGGLRGYTFGSGTRLTVV.

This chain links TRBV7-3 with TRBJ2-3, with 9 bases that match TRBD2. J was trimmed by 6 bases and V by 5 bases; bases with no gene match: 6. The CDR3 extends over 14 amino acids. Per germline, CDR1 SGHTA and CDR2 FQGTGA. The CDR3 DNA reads TGTGCCAGCAGCCTGGGACTAGCATTTGATACGCAGTATTTT. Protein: CASSLGLAFDTQYF. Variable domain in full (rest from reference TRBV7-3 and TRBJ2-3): GAGVSQTPSNKVTEKGKYVELRCDPISGHTALYWYRQSLGQGPEFLIYFQGTGAADDSGLPNDRFFAVRPEGSVSTLKIQRTERGDSAVYLCASSLGLAFDTQYFGPGTRLTVL.

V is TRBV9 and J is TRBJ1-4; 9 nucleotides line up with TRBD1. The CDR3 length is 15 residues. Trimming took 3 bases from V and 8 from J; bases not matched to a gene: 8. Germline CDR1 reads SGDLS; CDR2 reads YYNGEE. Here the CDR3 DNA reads TGTGCCAGCAGCGCATGGGACAGGGTTGGAGAAAAACTGTTTTTT. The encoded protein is CASSAWDRVGEKLFF. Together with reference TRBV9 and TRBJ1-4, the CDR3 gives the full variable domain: DSGVTQTPKHLITATGQRVTLRCSPRSGDLSVYWYQQSLDQGLQFLIQYYNGEERAKGNILERFSAQQFPDLHSELNLSSLELGDSALYFCASSAWDRVGEKLFFGSGTQLSVL.

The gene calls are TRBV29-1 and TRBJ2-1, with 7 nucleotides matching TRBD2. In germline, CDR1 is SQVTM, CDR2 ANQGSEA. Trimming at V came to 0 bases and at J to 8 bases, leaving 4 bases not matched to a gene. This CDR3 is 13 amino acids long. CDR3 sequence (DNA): TGCAGCGTTGAAGATGCACTAGCGCATGAGCAGTTCTTC. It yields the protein CSVEDALAHEQFF.

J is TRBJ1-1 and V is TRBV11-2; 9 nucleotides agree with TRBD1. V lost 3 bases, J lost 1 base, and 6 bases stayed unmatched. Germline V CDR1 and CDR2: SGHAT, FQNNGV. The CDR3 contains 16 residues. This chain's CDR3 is CASSLTGGYPNTEAFF. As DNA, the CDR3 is TGTGCCAGCAGCTTGACAGGGGGGTACCCGAACACTGAAGCTTTCTTT.

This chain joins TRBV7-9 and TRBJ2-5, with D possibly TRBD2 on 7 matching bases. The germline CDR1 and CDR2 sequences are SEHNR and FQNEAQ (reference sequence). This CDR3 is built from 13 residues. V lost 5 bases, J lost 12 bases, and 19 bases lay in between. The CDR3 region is CASSTGLRGAKYF. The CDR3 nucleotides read TGTGCCAGCAGCACCGGCCTCCGGGGGGCGAAGTACTTC. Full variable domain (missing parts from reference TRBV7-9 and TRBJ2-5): DTGVSQNPRHKITKRGQNVTFRCDPISEHNRLYWYRQTLGQGPEFLTYFQNEAQLEKSRLLSDRFSAERPKGSFSTLEIQRTEQGDSAMYLCASSTGLRGAKYFGPGTRLLVL.

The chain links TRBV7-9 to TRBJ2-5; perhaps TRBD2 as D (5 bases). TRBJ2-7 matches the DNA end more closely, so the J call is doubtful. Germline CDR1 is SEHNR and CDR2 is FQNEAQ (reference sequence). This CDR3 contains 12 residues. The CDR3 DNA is TGTGCCAGCACTTCGGGGAACTACGAGCAGTACTTC. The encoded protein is CASTSGNYEQYF.

The DNA of the CDR3 is TGTGCCAGCAGCTTGTACGGCTCCTACGAGCAGTACTTC. Its protein is CASSLYGSYEQYF. V gene TRBV7-9 combines with J gene TRBJ2-7, with D unclear. Trimming took off 3 bases at V and 0 bases at J, with 6 bases between the two ends. Germline V lookup: CDR1 SEHNR, CDR2 FQNEAQ (reference sequence). This CDR3 is built from 13 residues.